This entry is about one TCR beta chain. An amount of RNA that ranged from roughly 0.5 to 1 ug was reverse transcribed with random hexamers. TCRdb re-called the immunoSEQ multiplex PCR reads with MiXCR, one entry per CDR3 protein. The sample has 45,000 or so distinct CDR3 sequences, under 95% seen once. Germline CDR1 reads SGHRS; CDR2 reads YFSETQ. V lost 3 bases to trimming and J lost 5 bases, with 8 bases between them. This CDR3 is 13 amino acids long. This record belongs to a study of CD8 T cells in Susac syndrome. What was sequenced was CD8+ T cells from PBMCs. The gene calls are TRBV5-1 and TRBJ2-2; a possible D gene is TRBD2 (5 bases). The TCR comes from a human donor in good health. The CDR3 here is CASSYSVTGELFF. CDR3 sequence (DNA): TGCGCCAGCAGCTATAGCGTTACCGGGGAGCTGTTTTTT.